This entry describes one T cell receptor (beta chain). Methods used by the authors: Estimated nucleated cell counts came from reference gene primer amplification. The protocol was immunoSEQ multiplex PCR, while the TCRdb copy is restricted to in-frame clones and leaves out a portion. The DNA gave D and trimming, while V, J and clone size come from that table. The sample yields approximately 220,000 clones, 85% seen once. This CDR3 is built from 13 residues. V lost 5 bases, J lost 2 bases, and 3 bases stayed unmatched. Germline values: CDR1 SGHAT, CDR2 FQNNGV. This entry comes from a study of blood T cell repertoires in COVID-19. Study overall: Sample material is recorded as cDNA or gDNA derived from T cells, B-cell-depleted T cells, or PBMCs.

Cohorts were assigned according to the clinical history that participants reported. Cohort 3 donors were reported recovered after two negative PCRs, clearance, or symptom resolution. V usage is TRBV11-2 and J usage is TRBJ2-7; the match to TRBD1 covers 7 bases. This TCR came from a man aged 40-49 years who had recovered from COVID-19. The sample comprised PBMCs or T cells enriched from blood (not recorded which). The CDR3 loop reads CASSEDRAYEQYF. The CDR3 DNA reads as TGTGCCAGCAGCGAAGACAGGGCCTACGAGCAGTACTTC.